Described below is a single T cell receptor (beta chain) sequence and its context. This entry comes from a study of blood T cell repertoires in COVID-19. Study overall: The samples span acute and convalescent COVID-19 from the United States, Italy and Spain.

Source study methods: Reference gene primer amplification gave estimated nucleated cell counts. Some clones are missing from TCRdb's copy, which holds only in-frame ones; the method was immunoSEQ multiplex PCR. The V and J calls and clone size were taken over from that table, and D and trimming were inferred from the DNA. The sample has 70,000 to 95,000 clones; 85% are singletons. Germline loops: CDR1 SGHKS, CDR2 YYEKEE (reference sequence). This CDR3 is 15 amino acids long. The germline V and J ends were trimmed by 0 bases and 2 bases, with 12 bases remaining between them. The specimen was peripheral blood. The chain uses TRBV5-5 and TRBJ2-7; perhaps TRBD1 as D (5 bases). The source is a woman aged 70 to 79 with active or convalescent COVID-19. CDR3 in amino acids: CASSLVGARTYEQYF. CDR3 DNA: TGTGCCAGCAGCTTGGTTGGGGCTCGAACCTACGAGCAGTACTTC.